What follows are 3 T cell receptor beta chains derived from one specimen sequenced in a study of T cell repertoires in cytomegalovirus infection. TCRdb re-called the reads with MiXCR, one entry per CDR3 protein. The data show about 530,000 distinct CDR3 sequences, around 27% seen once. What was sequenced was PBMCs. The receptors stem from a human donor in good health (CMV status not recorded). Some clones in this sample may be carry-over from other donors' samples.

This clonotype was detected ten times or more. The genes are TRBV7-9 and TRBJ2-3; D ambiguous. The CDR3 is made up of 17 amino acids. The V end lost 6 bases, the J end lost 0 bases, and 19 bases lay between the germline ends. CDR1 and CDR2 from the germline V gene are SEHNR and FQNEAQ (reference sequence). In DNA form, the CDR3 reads TGTGCCAGCAGGCCGAGGTCGGCTACCCCTAGCACAGATACGCAGTATTTT. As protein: CASRPRSATPSTDTQYF.

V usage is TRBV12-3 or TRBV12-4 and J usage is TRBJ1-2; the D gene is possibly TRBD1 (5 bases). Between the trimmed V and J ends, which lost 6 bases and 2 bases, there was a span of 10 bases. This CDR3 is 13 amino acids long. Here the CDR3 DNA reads TGTGCCAGCAGCGGGGGACTGAACTATGGCTACACCTTC. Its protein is CASSGGLNYGYTF.

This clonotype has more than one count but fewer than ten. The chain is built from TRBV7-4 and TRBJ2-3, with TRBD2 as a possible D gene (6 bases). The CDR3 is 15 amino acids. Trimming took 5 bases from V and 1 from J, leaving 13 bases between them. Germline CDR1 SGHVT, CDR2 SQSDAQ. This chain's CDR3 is CASSPYGGGTDTQYF. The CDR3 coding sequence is TGTGCCAGCAGCCCCTACGGCGGGGGCACAGATACGCAGTATTTT. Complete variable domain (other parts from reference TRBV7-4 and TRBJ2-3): GAGVSQSPRYKVAKRGRDVALRCDSISGHVTLYWYRQTLGQGSEVLTYSQSDAQRDKSGRPSGRFSAERPERSVSTLKIQRTEQGDSAVYLCASSPYGGGTDTQYFGPGTRLTVL.